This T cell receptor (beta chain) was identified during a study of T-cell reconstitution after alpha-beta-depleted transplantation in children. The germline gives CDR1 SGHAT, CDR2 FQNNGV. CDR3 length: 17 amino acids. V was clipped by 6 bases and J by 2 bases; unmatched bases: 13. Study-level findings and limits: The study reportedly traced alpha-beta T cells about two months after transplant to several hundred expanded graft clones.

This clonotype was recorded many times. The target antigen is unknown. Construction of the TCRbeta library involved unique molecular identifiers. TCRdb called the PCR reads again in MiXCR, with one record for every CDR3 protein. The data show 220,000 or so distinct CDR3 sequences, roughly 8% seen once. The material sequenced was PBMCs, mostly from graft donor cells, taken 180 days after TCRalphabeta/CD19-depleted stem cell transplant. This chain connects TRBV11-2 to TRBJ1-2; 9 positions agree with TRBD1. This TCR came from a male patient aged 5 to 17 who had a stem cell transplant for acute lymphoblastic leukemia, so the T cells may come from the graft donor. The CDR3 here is CASRTAYRDRENYGYTF. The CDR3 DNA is TGTGCCAGCAGGACCGCCTACCGGGACAGGGAGAACTATGGCTACACCTTC.